A single T cell receptor beta chain is shown here with its context. This record comes from a study of control samples from healthy donors and cancer patients. TCRdb's table, derived via immunoSEQ multiplex PCR, lists solely in-frame clones and lacks some. This sample has 75,000 to 100,000 clones; roughly 92% occur once, and the top ten carry 2.5% to 3.5%. Germline V gives CDR1 SNHLY, CDR2 FYNNEI. CDR3 size: 17 residues. Trimming removed 1 base from V and 0 bases from J, with 13 bases in between. The receptor's source is a human donor in good health. The donor label of this sample is uncertain. The genes are TRBV2 and TRBJ1-5; D remains ambiguous. The source material was blood. The DNA of the CDR3 is TGTGCCAGCAGTGAAGTGGACGAGAGGACTAGCAATCAGCCCCAGCATTTT. It yields the protein CASSEVDERTSNQPQHF. The full variable domain, with the rest looked up from reference TRBV2 and TRBJ1-5, is EPEVTQTPSHQVTQMGQEVILRCVPISNHLYFYWYRQILGQKVEFLVSFYNNEISEKSEIFDDQFSVERPDGSNFTLKIRSTKLEDSAMYFCASSEVDERTSNQPQHFGDGTRLSIL.